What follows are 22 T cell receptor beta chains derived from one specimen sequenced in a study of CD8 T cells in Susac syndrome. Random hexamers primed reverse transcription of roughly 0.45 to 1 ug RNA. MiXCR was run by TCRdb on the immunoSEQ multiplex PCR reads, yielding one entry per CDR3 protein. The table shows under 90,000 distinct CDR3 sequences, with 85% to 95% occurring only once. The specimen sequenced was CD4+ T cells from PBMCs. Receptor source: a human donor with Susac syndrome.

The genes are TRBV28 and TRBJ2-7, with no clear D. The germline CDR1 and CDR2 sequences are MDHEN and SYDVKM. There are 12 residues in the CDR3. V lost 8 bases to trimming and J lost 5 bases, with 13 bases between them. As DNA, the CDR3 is TGTGCCAGCCACTCACCTAGTGACGAGCAGTACTTC. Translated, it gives CASHSPSDEQYF.

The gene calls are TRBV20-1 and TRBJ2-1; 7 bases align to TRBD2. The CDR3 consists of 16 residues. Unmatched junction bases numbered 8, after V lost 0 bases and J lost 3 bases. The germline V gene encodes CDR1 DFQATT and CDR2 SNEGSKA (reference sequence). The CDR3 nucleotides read TGCAGTGCTAGAGACAGCGGGAACCCCTACTACAATGAGCAGTTCTTC. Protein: CSARDSGNPYYNEQFF.

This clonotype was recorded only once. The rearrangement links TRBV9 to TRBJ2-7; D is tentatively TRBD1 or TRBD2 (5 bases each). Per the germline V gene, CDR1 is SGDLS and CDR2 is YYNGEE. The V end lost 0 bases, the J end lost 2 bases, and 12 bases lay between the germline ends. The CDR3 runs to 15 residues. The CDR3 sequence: CASSVGWDPPYEQYF. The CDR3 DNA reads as TGTGCCAGCAGCGTAGGGTGGGACCCCCCCTACGAGCAGTACTTC.

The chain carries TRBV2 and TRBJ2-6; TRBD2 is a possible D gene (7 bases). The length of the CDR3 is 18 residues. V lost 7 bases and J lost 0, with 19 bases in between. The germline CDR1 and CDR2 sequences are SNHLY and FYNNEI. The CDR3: CASTTRGAGRSGANVLTF. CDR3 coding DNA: TGTGCCAGCACCACTCGGGGGGCCGGGCGCTCTGGGGCCAACGTCCTGACTTTC. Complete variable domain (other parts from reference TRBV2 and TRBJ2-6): EPEVTQTPSHQVTQMGQEVILRCVPISNHLYFYWYRQILGQKVEFLVSFYNNEISEKSEIFDDQFSVERPDGSNFTLKIRSTKLEDSAMYFCASTTRGAGRSGANVLTFGAGSRLTVL.

CDR3 sequence (DNA): TGCAGTGCTAGAGAACCCCCGGGACTAGCGGGACCAGATACGCAGTATTTT. Amino acids: CSAREPPGLAGPDTQYF. The rearrangement links TRBV20-1 to TRBJ2-3; 13 nucleotides align to TRBD2. CDR3 size: 17 residues. The J segment lost 4 bases and the V segment lost 0 bases, leaving 7 bases of the junction unmatched. Germline CDR1 and CDR2: DFQATT and SNEGSKA (reference sequence).

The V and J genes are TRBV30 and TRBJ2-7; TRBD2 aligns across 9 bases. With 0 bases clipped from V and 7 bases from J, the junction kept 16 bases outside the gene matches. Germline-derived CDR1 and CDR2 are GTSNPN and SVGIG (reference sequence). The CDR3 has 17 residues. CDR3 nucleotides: TGTGCCTGGAGTGTTGGGGCCGGAGTAGCGGGAGTTGGAGAGCAGTACTTC. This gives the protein CAWSVGAGVAGVGEQYF.

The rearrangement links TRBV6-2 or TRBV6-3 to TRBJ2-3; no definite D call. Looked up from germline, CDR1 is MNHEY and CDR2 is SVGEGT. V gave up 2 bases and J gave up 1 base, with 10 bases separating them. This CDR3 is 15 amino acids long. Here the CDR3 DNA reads TGTGCCAGCAGTTACCCCGGCAGTGGCACAGATACGCAGTATTTT. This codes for CASSYPGSGTDTQYF.

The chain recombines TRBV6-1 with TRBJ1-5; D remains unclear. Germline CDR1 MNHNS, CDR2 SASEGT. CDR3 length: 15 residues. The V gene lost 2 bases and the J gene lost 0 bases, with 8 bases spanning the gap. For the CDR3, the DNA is TGTGCCAGCAGTGAAACTCTGAATAGCAATCAGCCCCAGCATTTT. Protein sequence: CASSETLNSNQPQHF.

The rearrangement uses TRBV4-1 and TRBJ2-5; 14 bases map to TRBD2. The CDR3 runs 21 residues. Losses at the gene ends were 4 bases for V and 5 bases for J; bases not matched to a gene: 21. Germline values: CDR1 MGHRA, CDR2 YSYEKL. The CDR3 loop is CASSLRQGLGLAGGPTETQYF. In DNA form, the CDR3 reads TGCGCCAGCAGCCTAAGACAGGGGCTCGGACTAGCGGGAGGTCCCACGGAGACCCAGTACTTC.

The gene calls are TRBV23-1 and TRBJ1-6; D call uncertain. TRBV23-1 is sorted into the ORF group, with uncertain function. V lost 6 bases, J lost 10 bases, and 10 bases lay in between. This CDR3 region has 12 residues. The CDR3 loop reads CASSRFQSPLHF. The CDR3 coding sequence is TGCGCCAGCAGCCGATTTCAGTCACCCCTCCACTTT.

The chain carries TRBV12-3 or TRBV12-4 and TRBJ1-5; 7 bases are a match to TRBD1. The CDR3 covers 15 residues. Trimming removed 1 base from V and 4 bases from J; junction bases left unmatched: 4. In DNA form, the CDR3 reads TGTGCCAGCAGTTTAGGGACAGGAAGAAATCAGCCCCAGCATTTT. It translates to CASSLGTGRNQPQHF.

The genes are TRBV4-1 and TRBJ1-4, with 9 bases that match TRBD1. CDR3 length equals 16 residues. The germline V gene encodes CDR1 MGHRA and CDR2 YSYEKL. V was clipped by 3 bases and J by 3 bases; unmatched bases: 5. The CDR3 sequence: CASSQDRDRANEKLFF. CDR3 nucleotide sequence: TGCGCCAGCAGCCAGGACCGGGACAGGGCTAATGAAAAACTGTTTTTT.

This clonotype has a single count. This CDR3 reads CASSPGLFQETQYF. The CDR3 DNA sequence: TGTGCCAGCAGTCCGGGACTCTTCCAAGAGACCCAGTACTTC. The genes are TRBV28 and TRBJ2-5; perhaps TRBD2 as D (6 bases). Germline CDR1 MDHEN, CDR2 SYDVKM. The CDR3 runs 14 residues. V was shortened by 5 bases and J by 1 base, with 11 bases between the two germline ends.

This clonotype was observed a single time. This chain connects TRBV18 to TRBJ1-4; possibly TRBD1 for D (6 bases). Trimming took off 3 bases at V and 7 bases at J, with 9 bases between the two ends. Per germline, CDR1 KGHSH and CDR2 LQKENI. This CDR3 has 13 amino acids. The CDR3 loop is CASSPGTREKLFF. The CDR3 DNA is TGTGCCAGCTCACCCGGGACACGTGAAAAACTGTTTTTT.

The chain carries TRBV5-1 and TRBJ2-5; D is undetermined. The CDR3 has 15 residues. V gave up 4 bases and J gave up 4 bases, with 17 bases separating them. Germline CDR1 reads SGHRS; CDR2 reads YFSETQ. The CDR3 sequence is CASSLGPTSLETQYF. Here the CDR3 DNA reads TGCGCCAGCAGCCTAGGGCCTACTTCCTTAGAGACCCAGTACTTC.

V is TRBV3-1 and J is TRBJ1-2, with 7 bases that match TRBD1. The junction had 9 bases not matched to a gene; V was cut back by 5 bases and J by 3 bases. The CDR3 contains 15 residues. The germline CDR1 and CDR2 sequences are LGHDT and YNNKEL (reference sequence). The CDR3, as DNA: TGTGCCAGCAGCTATAATGACAGGGTAGACTATGGCTACACCTTC. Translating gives CASSYNDRVDYGYTF.

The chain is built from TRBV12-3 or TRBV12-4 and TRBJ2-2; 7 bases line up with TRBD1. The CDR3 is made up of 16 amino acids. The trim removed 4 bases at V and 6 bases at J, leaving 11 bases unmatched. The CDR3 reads CASSSTTGVASGELFF. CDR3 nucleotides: TGTGCCAGCAGTTCGACCACAGGGGTAGCATCCGGGGAGCTGTTTTTT.

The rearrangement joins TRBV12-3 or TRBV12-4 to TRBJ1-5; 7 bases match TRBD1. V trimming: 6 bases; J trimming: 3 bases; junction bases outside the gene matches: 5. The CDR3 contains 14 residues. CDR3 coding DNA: TGTGCCAGCAGCCGACAGGGATACAATCAGCCCCAGCATTTT. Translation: CASSRQGYNQPQHF.

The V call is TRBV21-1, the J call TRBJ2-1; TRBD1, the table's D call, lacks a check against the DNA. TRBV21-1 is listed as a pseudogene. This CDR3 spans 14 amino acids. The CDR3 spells CASSIRDSYNEQFF. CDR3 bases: TGTGCCAGCAGCATTCGGGATTCCTACAATGAGCAGTTCTTC.

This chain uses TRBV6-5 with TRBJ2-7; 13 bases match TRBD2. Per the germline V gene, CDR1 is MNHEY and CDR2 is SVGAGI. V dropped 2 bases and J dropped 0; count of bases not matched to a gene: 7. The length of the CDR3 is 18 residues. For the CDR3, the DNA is TGTGCCAGCAGTTACCCGCGGACTAGCGGGGGTAGCTCCTACGAGCAGTACTTC. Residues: CASSYPRTSGGSSYEQYF.

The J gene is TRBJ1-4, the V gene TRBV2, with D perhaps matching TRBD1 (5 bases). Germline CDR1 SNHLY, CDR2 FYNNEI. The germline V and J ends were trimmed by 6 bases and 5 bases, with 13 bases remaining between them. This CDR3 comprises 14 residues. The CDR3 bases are TGTGCCAGCAGCGACAGACAGACCAATGAAAAACTGTTTTTT. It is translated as CASSDRQTNEKLFF.

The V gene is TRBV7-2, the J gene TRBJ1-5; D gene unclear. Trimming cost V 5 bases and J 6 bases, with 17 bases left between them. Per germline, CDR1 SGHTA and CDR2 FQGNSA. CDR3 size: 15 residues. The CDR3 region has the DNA TGTGCCAGCAGCAGCGACGGATTCTGGGGTCAGCCCCAGCATTTT. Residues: CASSSDGFWGQPQHF.